This T cell receptor (beta chain) was recovered during a study of cytomegalovirus exposure and HLA in healthy donors. Study information: The 550 to 800 first-cohort repertoires and the 120 or so validation repertoires shared the same platform, a later analysis reported.

The study, taken as a whole, reports: Cytomegalovirus-associated TCR beta chains were listed, numbering around 150. CMV antigen specificity was confirmed in vitro for a few CMV-associated chains.

Comment on this clone: Its antigen is currently unknown.

TCRdb's table, derived via immunoSEQ multiplex PCR, lists solely in-frame clones and lacks some. In the table there are 140,000 to 150,000 clones, about nine tenths of which are singletons. The donors were part of the validation cohort of fewer than 150 subjects. That cohort was separate from the first cohort, which comprised 500 to 850 subjects. This TCR was sampled from a young man in good health and CMV-seropositive. Input material: PBMCs.

The chain's CDR3 is CASSYRGQHGYTF. The CDR3 region has the DNA TGTGCCAGCAGTTACAGGGGCCAACATGGCTACACCTTC. The chain is built from TRBV6-5 and TRBJ1-2; a possible D gene is TRBD1 (5 bases). The CDR3 length is 13 residues. The V and J ends lost 2 bases and 6 bases respectively, with 10 bases between them. Germline assignment: CDR1 MNHEY and CDR2 SVGAGI.